A single sample gave rise to the 24 T cell receptor beta chains below, sequenced in a study of cytomegalovirus exposure and HLA in healthy donors. PCR employed 60 Vbeta and 13 Jbeta primers. Assay: immunoSEQ multiplex PCR; the TCRdb copy retains only in-frame clones and omits some. Of some 120,000 clones detected, over 60% appear once; the ten largest clones hold approximately 4.5%. Sequenced sample: PBMCs. Receptors originate from a man aged 25-45 years in good health and CMV-seropositive.

The genes are TRBV5-1 and TRBJ2-1; D not certain. Germline assignment: CDR1 SGHRS and CDR2 YFSETQ. Trimming took off 0 bases at V and 0 bases at J, with 10 bases between the two ends. The CDR3 contains 16 residues. The CDR3 DNA sequence: TGCGCCAGCAGCTTGGGCGCGGATAGCTCCTACAATGAGCAGTTCTTC. It translates to CASSLGADSSYNEQFF.

The chain has TRBV11-3 and TRBJ1-4; no reliable D call. In germline, CDR1 is SGHNT, CDR2 YENEEA. V gave up 1 base and J gave up 5 bases, with 14 bases separating them. This CDR3 spans 16 amino acids. The CDR3 loop reads CASSLGRGAANEKLFF. For the CDR3, the DNA is TGTGCCAGCAGCTTAGGACGAGGAGCGGCGAATGAAAAACTGTTTTTT.

About this clone itself: One end of the junction fails to match germline, which may point to a read error. The chain recombines TRBV7-9 with TRBJ1-2; D unclear. The CDR3 covers 13 residues. The germline V gene has CDR1 SEHNR and CDR2 FQNEAQ (reference sequence). The CDR3 region is CSSSLQKIYGYTF. The CDR3 nucleotides read TGTTCCAGCAGCTTACAGAAGATCTATGGCTACACCTTC.

The J gene is TRBJ2-1, the V gene TRBV5-1, with unresolved D. This CDR3 has 13 residues. Trimming took off 4 bases at V and 2 bases at J, with 7 bases between the two ends. CDR1 and CDR2 from the germline V gene are SGHRS and YFSETQ. The DNA of the CDR3 is TGCGCCAGCAGCCCCGCGACCTACAATGAGCAGTTCTTC. This sequence encodes CASSPATYNEQFF.

The chain couples TRBV9 to TRBJ2-3, with D possibly being TRBD2 (5 bases). Trimming cost V 3 bases and J 2 bases, with 10 bases left between them. The CDR3 covers 14 residues. Germline V CDR1 and CDR2: SGDLS, YYNGEE. The CDR3 loop reads CASSESGYTDTQYF. CDR3 nucleotide sequence: TGTGCCAGCAGCGAGAGCGGTTACACAGATACGCAGTATTTT. The full variable domain, completed using reference TRBV9 and TRBJ2-3, is DSGVTQTPKHLITATGQRVTLRCSPRSGDLSVYWYQQSLDQGLQFLIQYYNGEERAKGNILERFSAQQFPDLHSELNLSSLELGDSALYFCASSESGYTDTQYFGPGTRLTVL.

V is TRBV19 and J is TRBJ1-6; maybe TRBD1 (5 bases). Per the germline V gene, CDR1 is LNHDA and CDR2 is SQIVND (reference sequence). The CDR3 is 12 amino acids. Between the trimmed V and J ends, which lost 4 bases and 14 bases, there was a span of 12 bases. DNA of the CDR3: TGTGCCAGTAGTACGGGGGGTAGATCCCTCCACTTT. Its protein is CASSTGGRSLHF. The full variable domain, in which reference TRBV19 and TRBJ1-6 provide the parts outside the CDR3, is DGGITQSPKYLFRKEGQNVTLSCEQNLNHDAMYWYRQDPGQGLRLIYYSQIVNDFQKGDIAEGYSVSREKKESFPLTVTSAQKNPTAFYLCASSTGGRSLHFGNGTRLTVT.

The table lists this clone with a few counts. The chain links TRBV23-1 to TRBJ1-5, with TRBD1 as a possible D gene (6 bases). TRBV23-1 is an ORF; its function is uncertain. V was clipped by 5 bases and J by 4 bases, with 12 bases between them. The CDR3 loop spans 14 amino acids. CDR3 DNA: TGCGCCAGCAGTGAAAAACAGGGTAATCAGCCCCAGCATTTT. Translated: CASSEKQGNQPQHF.

This chain's CDR3 is CASRIGTSGNEQFF. The DNA for the CDR3 is TGTGCCAGCAGGATAGGGACTAGCGGGAATGAGCAGTTCTTC. This rearrangement joins TRBV27 to TRBJ2-1, with 12 nucleotides matching TRBD2. The CDR3 runs to 14 residues. Trimming took 6 bases from V and 7 from J; bases not matched to a gene: 4. Germline CDR1 and CDR2: MNHEY and SMNVEV (reference sequence).

The rearrangement uses TRBV13 and TRBJ2-1; TRBD2 agrees at 8 bases. The V segment lost 0 bases and the J segment 7 bases; nucleotides outside the gene matches: 2. The germline CDR1 and CDR2 sequences are PRHDT and FYEKMQ (reference sequence). This CDR3 has 14 amino acids. CDR3 coding DNA: TGTGCCAGCAGCTTAGGGGGGACTAGTAATGAGCAGTTCTTC. Its translation: CASSLGGTSNEQFF. Supplemented by reference TRBV13 and TRBJ2-1, the full variable domain reads AAGVIQSPRHLIKEKRETATLKCYPIPRHDTVYWYQQGPGQDPQFLISFYEKMQSDKGSIPDRFSAQQFSDYHSELNMSSLELGDSALYFCASSLGGTSNEQFFGPGTRLTVL.

The V call is TRBV5-1, the J call TRBJ1-2; 10 bases match TRBD1. The V and J ends lost 0 bases and 8 bases, in that order; junction bases with no gene match: 7. Germline V lookup: CDR1 SGHRS, CDR2 YFSETQ. The CDR3 is 15 residues long. The CDR3 DNA reads as TGCGCCAGCAGCTTGGAAGGTGGACAGGGGGGCGGCTACACCTTC. Its translation is CASSLEGGQGGGYTF.

This clone was counted only a few times. This chain joins TRBV29-1 and TRBJ2-7; TRBD1 matches 12 bases. The V segment lost 6 bases and the J segment 4 bases; nucleotides outside the gene matches: 10. The CDR3 is made up of 15 amino acids. Germline lookup yields CDR1 SQVTM and CDR2 ANQGSEA. CDR3 nucleotides: TGCAGCGTGTGGGAAACGGGACAGGGGGCTTACGAGCAGTACTTC. The encoded protein is CSVWETGQGAYEQYF.

CDR3 sequence reads: CAIPLRGANYGYTF. In nucleotides, the CDR3 is TGTGCCATCCCCCTGCGGGGGGCTAACTATGGCTACACCTTC. The V and J genes are TRBV2 and TRBJ1-2; D is perhaps TRBD1 (5 bases). The V gene lost 10 bases and the J gene lost 0 bases, with 15 bases spanning the gap. Germline V gives CDR1 SNHLY, CDR2 FYNNEI. This CDR3 is built from 14 residues.

This sequence joins TRBV9 and TRBJ2-1, with 12 positions matching TRBD2. The germline CDR1 and CDR2 sequences are SGDLS and YYNGEE. Trimming removed 6 bases from V and 7 bases from J; junction bases left unmatched: 8. The CDR3 contains 15 residues. The CDR3 protein is CASTPWLAGGNEQFF. In nucleotides, the CDR3 is TGTGCCAGCACCCCGTGGCTAGCGGGAGGGAATGAGCAGTTCTTC.

This clone was counted only a few times. This chain connects TRBV29-1 to TRBJ2-7, with 7 bases lining up with TRBD1. CDR3 length equals 13 residues. The J segment lost 5 bases and the V segment lost 6 bases, leaving 10 bases of the junction unmatched. The V gene's germline CDR1 is SQVTM and CDR2 ANQGSEA. The CDR3 reads CSVPGTAGNEQYF. The CDR3 nucleotides are TGCAGCGTACCCGGGACAGCCGGCAACGAGCAGTACTTC.

The rearrangement links TRBV9 to TRBJ1-2; D remains unclear. Germline values: CDR1 SGDLS, CDR2 YYNGEE. Trimming left V 4 bases short and J 3 bases short, with 16 bases between. The CDR3 has 15 amino acids. The CDR3 region is CASSPEWRPYYGYTF. The CDR3 DNA sequence: TGTGCCAGCAGCCCCGAGTGGCGGCCTTACTATGGCTACACCTTC.

The V gene is TRBV6-1, the J gene TRBJ2-1; maybe TRBD2 (6 bases). The germline V gene has CDR1 MNHNS and CDR2 SASEGT. CDR3 length: 15 residues. V gave up 5 bases and J gave up 4 bases, with 15 bases separating them. The CDR3 is CASSPRTNQYNEQFF. In DNA, the CDR3 is TGTGCCAGCAGTCCGCGGACTAACCAGTACAATGAGCAGTTCTTC.

The CDR3 loop reads CASSLQGAGGFQETQYF. CDR3 sequence (DNA): TGTGCCAGCAGCCTCCAAGGAGCGGGGGGGTTCCAAGAGACCCAGTACTTC. V is TRBV11-3 and J is TRBJ2-5; 10 bases are a match to TRBD2. The CDR3 is 17 residues long. The V gene end was trimmed by 5 bases and the J gene end by 1 base; junction bases not matched to a gene: 10. CDR1 and CDR2 from the germline V gene are SGHNT and YENEEA.

The chain joins TRBV10-3 to TRBJ2-5, with D unresolved. V was trimmed by 3 bases and J by 0 bases, leaving 14 bases between them. From germline, CDR1 is ENHRY and CDR2 SYGVKD. This CDR3 has 16 residues. The CDR3 spells CAISEQSWLNQETQYF. The CDR3 bases are TGTGCCATCAGTGAACAATCCTGGCTTAACCAAGAGACCCAGTACTTC.

The chain couples TRBV15 to TRBJ1-1; 8 bases are a match to TRBD1. The ends lost 5 bases at V and 2 bases at J; junction bases unmatched: 10. CDR1 and CDR2 from the germline V gene are LNHNV and YYDKDF (reference sequence). The CDR3 runs to 16 residues. CDR3: CATSWTGSRGNTEAFF. Written as DNA, the CDR3 is TGTGCCACCAGCTGGACAGGGTCGAGGGGAAACACTGAAGCTTTCTTT. Full variable domain (missing parts from reference TRBV15 and TRBJ1-1): DAMVIQNPRYQVTQFGKPVTLSCSQTLNHNVMYWYQQKSSQAPKLLFHYYDKDFNNEADTPDNFQSRRPNTSFCFLDIRSPGLGDTAMYLCATSWTGSRGNTEAFFGQGTRLTVV.

The genes are TRBV5-6 and TRBJ2-7; 8 bases align to TRBD2. The CDR3 length is 15 residues. Trimming at V came to 5 bases and at J to 1 base, leaving 8 bases not matched to a gene. CDR1 and CDR2 (germline): SGHDT, YYEEEE. CDR3 amino acids: CASRPARGESYEQYF. CDR3 nucleotides: TGTGCCAGCAGACCCGCGCGGGGGGAATCCTACGAGCAGTACTTC.

The J gene is TRBJ2-5, the V gene TRBV29-1, with 7 bases that match TRBD1. Germline loops: CDR1 SQVTM, CDR2 ANQGSEA. The CDR3 spans 14 residues. V trimming: 5 bases; J trimming: 4 bases; junction bases outside the gene matches: 10. The CDR3 loop is CSVQGRQGGETQYF. CDR3 in DNA: TGCAGCGTTCAAGGTCGACAGGGCGGAGAGACCCAGTACTTC.

The chain uses TRBV28 and TRBJ2-7; weak D call: TRBD2 (6 bases). There are 15 residues in the CDR3. Germline CDR1 reads MDHEN; CDR2 reads SYDVKM. Between the trimmed V and J ends, which lost 6 bases and 4 bases, there was a span of 19 bases. CDR3: CASRSPFGDSYEQYF. In DNA form, the CDR3 reads TGTGCCAGCAGAAGCCCTTTCGGGGACTCTTACGAGCAGTACTTC.

J is TRBJ1-4 and V is TRBV7-8, with a weak D call TRBD1 (5 bases). Deletions cut 2 bases from V and 7 bases from J, with 14 bases between. Germline CDR1 is SGHVS and CDR2 is FQNEAQ. The CDR3 has 15 amino acids. The CDR3 loop is CASSLRGGVGEKLFF. The CDR3 region has the DNA TGTGCCAGCAGCTTACGAGGAGGGGTCGGTGAAAAACTGTTTTTT.

V gene TRBV27 combines with J gene TRBJ2-3; D is ambiguous. The ends were cut back, 8 bases at V and 5 bases at J, with 5 bases in the middle. The CDR3 is made up of 10 amino acids. Germline CDR1 reads MNHEY; CDR2 reads SMNVEV (reference sequence). CDR3 sequence (DNA): TGTGCCAGCCACGGAGATACGCAGTATTTT. This translates into CASHGDTQYF.